What follows describes a single T cell receptor beta chain. The germline CDR1 and CDR2 sequences are MGHDK and SYGVNS. J was trimmed by 6 bases and V by 4 bases; bases with no gene match: 12. This CDR3 contains 16 residues. This specimen belongs to a study of blood T cell repertoires in COVID-19. Study as a whole: COVID-19 samples from acute and convalescent phases originated in the United States, Italy and Spain. From T cells, B-cell-depleted T cells, or PBMCs came the material, which was cDNA or gDNA.

How the authors handled the data: The assay estimated nucleated cells by amplifying reference gene primers. TCRdb's table, derived via immunoSEQ multiplex PCR, lists solely in-frame clones and lacks some. For V, J and clone size, that table is used; D and trimming come from the DNA. The table includes 70,000 to 80,000 clones, approximately 85% detected once. The V call is TRBV25-1, the J call TRBJ2-5; 9 positions agree with TRBD1. This sequence was found in a woman of 80 years or more with active or convalescent COVID-19. The sequenced material came from peripheral blood. In nucleotides, the CDR3 is TGTGCCAGCAGTGTAGGGACAGGGCACTCGGGGCAGACCCAGTACTTC. Residues: CASSVGTGHSGQTQYF.